The 18 T cell receptor beta chains given below trace back to one sample, sequenced in a study of blood T cell repertoires in COVID-19. The data were produced by immunoSEQ multiplex PCR, yet TCRdb's version contains in-frame clones alone and is incomplete. The table records some 78,000 clones, around 83% of them present only once. The sequencing sample was made of peripheral blood. All receptors derive from a man aged 45-65 years with acute or convalescent COVID-19.

The chain links TRBV9 to TRBJ2-1; 13 bases align to TRBD2. V shed 3 bases, J shed 1 base, and the junction held 1 base outside the gene matches. Germline assignment: CDR1 SGDLS and CDR2 YYNGEE. The CDR3 extends over 16 amino acids. This chain's CDR3 is CASSGTSGGSYNEQFF. In nucleotides, the CDR3 is TGTGCCAGCAGCGGGACTAGCGGGGGTTCCTACAATGAGCAGTTCTTC.

The rearrangement joins TRBV13 to TRBJ2-4, with a possible D match to TRBD2 (5 bases). V shed 5 bases and J shed 3 bases, with 8 bases lying between them. This CDR3 is built from 13 residues. Germline CDR1 PRHDT, CDR2 FYEKMQ (reference sequence). CDR3 region: CASSVRDKNIQYF. The CDR3, as DNA: TGTGCCAGCAGCGTACGGGACAAAAACATTCAGTACTTC. Using reference TRBV13 and TRBJ2-4 for the parts outside the CDR3, the full variable domain is AAGVIQSPRHLIKEKRETATLKCYPIPRHDTVYWYQQGPGQDPQFLISFYEKMQSDKGSIPDRFSAQQFSDYHSELNMSSLELGDSALYFCASSVRDKNIQYFGAGTRLSVL.

This clone came up once. The chain is built from TRBV9 and TRBJ2-3; 7 nucleotides align to TRBD2. This CDR3 has 16 amino acids. In germline, CDR1 is SGDLS, CDR2 YYNGEE. Germline trimming cut 4 bases from V and 0 bases from J; bases unmatched to any gene: 8. Written as DNA, the CDR3 is TGTGCCAGCAGCCCGGGGCGCGGGGGAAGCACAGATACGCAGTATTTT. Translation gives CASSPGRGGSTDTQYF.

This clone was seen a few times. The CDR3 bases are TGTGCCAGCAGCAAAGTGGAGGACCCAGCCCGACGCGAGCAGTACTTC. Protein sequence: CASSKVEDPARREQYF. The chain combines TRBV21-1 with TRBJ2-7; TRBD2, the table's D call, was not compared with the DNA. TRBV21-1 is classified as a pseudogene. The CDR3 runs to 16 residues.

The chain is built from TRBV13 and TRBJ2-1, with 8 bases lining up with TRBD1. Germline-derived CDR1 and CDR2 are PRHDT and FYEKMQ (reference sequence). The CDR3 runs 15 residues. J was trimmed by 2 bases and V by 5 bases; bases with no gene match: 5. The CDR3 nucleotides read TGTGCCAGCAGCCCCCAGGGGGCTACCTACAATGAGCAGTTCTTC. This gives the protein CASSPQGATYNEQFF.

The rearrangement links TRBV7-8 to TRBJ1-1, with D perhaps TRBD1 (6 bases). CDR1 is SGHVS and CDR2 is FQNEAQ in the germline V gene. This CDR3 contains 14 residues. The ends were cut back, 4 bases at V and 1 base at J, with 10 bases in the middle. Written as DNA, the CDR3 is TGTGCCAGCAGCTGGGGACACGGGAACACTGAAGCTTTCTTT. Translation gives CASSWGHGNTEAFF.

J is TRBJ2-2 and V is TRBV5-1; possible D gene TRBD2, 5 bases. The length of the CDR3 is 13 residues. V was cut by 1 base and J by 7 bases, with 8 bases left in between. Germline V gene data show CDR1 as SGHRS and CDR2 as YFSETQ. DNA for the CDR3: TGCGCCAGCAGCTTGCCGGCGGGCGGGGAGCTGTTTTTT. It yields the protein CASSLPAGGELFF.

In its sample, this clone was seen a few times. This chain connects TRBV7-9 to TRBJ1-6; 9 bases align to TRBD1. With 1 base clipped from V and 9 bases from J, the junction kept 7 bases outside the gene matches. The CDR3 loop spans 16 amino acids. The germline V gene has CDR1 SEHNR and CDR2 FQNEAQ (reference sequence). In DNA, the CDR3 is TGTGCCAGCAGCTTAGGACAGGGGGGAAATTTTTCACCCCTCCACTTT. This encodes CASSLGQGGNFSPLHF.

The chain employs TRBV11-3 and TRBJ2-1, with D possibly matching TRBD2 (6 bases). Trimming left V 5 bases short and J 1 base short, with 9 bases between. Germline V gene lookup returns CDR1 SGHNT and CDR2 YENEEA. This CDR3 has 14 amino acids. The CDR3 DNA reads as TGTGCCAGCAGCCGTAGCGGTTCCTACAATGAGCAGTTCTTC. Its protein product is CASSRSGSYNEQFF.

This chain links TRBV19 with TRBJ2-3, with TRBD2 matching 8 bases. CDR1 and CDR2 (germline): LNHDA, SQIVND (reference sequence). Losses at the gene ends were 4 bases for V and 0 bases for J; bases not matched to a gene: 6. This CDR3 has 16 residues. CDR3 coding DNA: TGTGCCAGTAGTAGTCCCGGGGGGGCTAGCACAGATACGCAGTATTTT. Translated, it gives CASSSPGGASTDTQYF.

This sequence joins TRBV11-2 and TRBJ2-3; 7 nucleotides align to TRBD2. The ends lost 5 bases at V and 2 bases at J; junction bases unmatched: 7. There are 15 residues in the CDR3. Germline CDR1 is SGHAT and CDR2 is FQNNGV. The CDR3 sequence: CASSQLGGFTDTQYF. In DNA, the CDR3 is TGTGCCAGCAGCCAATTGGGGGGGTTCACAGATACGCAGTATTTT.

This chain links TRBV30 with TRBJ2-7; D remains unclear. The germline V and J ends were trimmed by 0 bases and 1 base, with 7 bases remaining between them. The CDR3 has 13 residues. Germline CDR1 reads GTSNPN; CDR2 reads SVGIG (reference sequence). DNA of the CDR3: TGTGCCTGGAGTGTATACCTATCCTACGAGCAGTACTTC. Amino acid sequence: CAWSVYLSYEQYF. Full variable domain (outside the CDR3, taken from reference TRBV30 and TRBJ2-7): SQTIHQWPATLVQPVGSPLSLECTVEGTSNPNLYWYRQAAGRGLQLLFYSVGIGQISSEVPQNLSASRPQDRQFILSSKKLLLSDSGFYLCAWSVYLSYEQYFGPGTRLTVT.

J is TRBJ1-2 and V is TRBV10-3; 8 bases fit TRBD1. The CDR3 is made up of 16 amino acids. The junction had 15 bases not matched to a gene; V was cut back by 6 bases and J by 6 bases. CDR1 is ENHRY, CDR2 SYGVKD, per germline. The CDR3 DNA reads as TGTGCCATCAGCCGGGTCGTTGGACAGGGCGCGAATGGCTACACCTTC. It yields the protein CAISRVVGQGANGYTF.

Only a few counts were recorded for this clone. As DNA, the CDR3 is TGTGCCAGCAGCCATCCACTCGGAGAGTCCTACGAGCAGTACTTC. This encodes CASSHPLGESYEQYF. The chain uses TRBV7-9 and TRBJ2-7; no firm D call. The ends were cut back, 5 bases at V and 1 base at J, with 15 bases in the middle. The CDR3 consists of 15 residues. Germline-derived CDR1 and CDR2 are SEHNR and FQNEAQ (reference sequence).

DNA of the CDR3: TGTGCCAGCAGCTTACTCCAGGGACTAGCGGCAGACAATGAGCAGTTCTTC. It specifies CASSLLQGLAADNEQFF. The chain links TRBV7-6 to TRBJ2-1, with TRBD2 matching over 11 bases. Germline trimming cut 2 bases from V and 5 bases from J; bases unmatched to any gene: 8. This CDR3 contains 17 residues. In germline, CDR1 is SGHVS, CDR2 FNYEAQ.

The chain carries TRBV27 and TRBJ2-7, with D perhaps TRBD1 (6 bases). Trimming pared 4 bases from V and 1 base from J, leaving 26 bases between. CDR1 is MNHEY and CDR2 is SMNVEV in the germline V gene (reference sequence). The CDR3 extends over 19 amino acids. CDR3 region: CASSSRMVPDSITSYEQYF. The CDR3 DNA is TGTGCCAGCAGTTCCCGAATGGTCCCGGACAGTATCACTTCCTACGAGCAGTACTTC.

This chain uses TRBV5-1 with TRBJ2-1; 12 bases align to TRBD2. J gave up 6 bases and V 1 base, and 2 bases lay outside the gene matches. The germline CDR1 and CDR2 sequences are SGHRS and YFSETQ. The CDR3 length is 15 residues. The CDR3 protein is CASSLWGLAGNEQFF. The CDR3 bases are TGCGCCAGCAGCTTGTGGGGACTAGCGGGCAATGAGCAGTTCTTC.

The rearrangement uses TRBV7-2 and TRBJ2-5; TRBD1 is a possible D gene (6 bases). Germline CDR1 is SGHTA and CDR2 is FQGNSA. V lost 3 bases and J 4 bases, leaving 18 bases between the germline ends. CDR3 length equals 16 residues. CDR3 region: CASSFSGQGPGETQYF. Written as DNA, the CDR3 is TGTGCCAGCAGCTTCTCGGGACAAGGCCCGGGAGAGACCCAGTACTTC.